This T cell receptor beta chain was retrieved from a study of Ad26.COV2.S vaccination and SARS-CoV-2 variants. Study-level results: Non-spike TCR breadth was similar in vaccine and placebo recipients.

Comments on this clone: The antigen is not known.

Treatment in this sample: roughly 19 received Ad26.COV2.S at low or high dose, single or two shots; 5 received placebo; per-sample allocation not given. Samples analyzed were those drawn on day 63 after the first vaccine or placebo injection. TCRdb's table, derived via immunoSEQ multiplex PCR, lists solely in-frame clones and lacks some. The data hold 200,000 to 250,000 clones, with more than 75% observed a single time. The sequences come from peripheral blood, collected in a trial of Ad26.COV2.S vaccine versus placebo. The receptor comes from a person aged 18 to 65 who received the Ad26.COV2.S COVID-19 vaccine or a placebo.

For the CDR3, the DNA is TGTGCCAGCAGCTTAATGGGTTCTAGGGTTTACGAGCAGTACTTC. Protein sequence: CASSLMGSRVYEQYF. The V and J genes are TRBV21-1 and TRBJ2-7. TRBV21-1 is annotated as a pseudogene. This CDR3 region has 15 residues.